A single sample is the source of the 5 T cell receptor beta chains below, sequenced in a study of blood T cells in healthy people across ages. A sample-barcoded 5' primer and a J-beta primer mix were used in a second PCR of roughly 7 to 11 cycles. TCRdb used MiXCR to reprocess the 5' RACE reads, holding one entry per CDR3 protein. The profile shows just under 550,000 distinct CDR3 sequences, under 30% of them singletons. In addition, the sample was reused for a study of T cells of mothers and their children.

The specimen was blood. These receptor sequences come from a boy younger than 18 in good health.

This clonotype came up a few times. The V call is TRBV20-1, the J call TRBJ2-1; 7 nucleotides line up with TRBD1. The CDR3 runs 16 residues. Germline trimming cut 6 bases from V and 4 bases from J; bases unmatched to any gene: 15. CDR1 is DFQATT, CDR2 SNEGSKA, per germline (reference sequence). The CDR3 reads CSAQIFGDSIYNEQFF. CDR3 coding DNA: TGCAGTGCCCAGATATTCGGGGACAGCATATACAATGAGCAGTTCTTC.

The table lists this clonotype with a few counts. This chain uses TRBV30 with TRBJ1-2; D might be TRBD1 (6 bases). Per the germline V gene, CDR1 is GTSNPN and CDR2 is SVGIG (reference sequence). This CDR3 has 14 amino acids. The CDR3 DNA follows: TGTGCATCTGGAGTCCAGGGGAGCATGTATGGCTACACCTTC. Translated: CASGVQGSMYGYTF.

The chain joins TRBV7-9 to TRBJ2-5; no reliable D call. V shed 2 bases and J shed 2 bases, with 15 bases lying between them. This CDR3 contains 16 residues. Per germline, CDR1 SEHNR and CDR2 FQNEAQ (reference sequence). The CDR3 protein is CASSLWWAQLQETQYF. For the CDR3, the DNA is TGTGCCAGCAGCTTATGGTGGGCACAGCTACAAGAGACCCAGTACTTC.

This clonotype was picked up a small number of times. V gene TRBV6-2 or TRBV6-3 combines with J gene TRBJ2-7, with 8 bases aligning to TRBD1. CDR1 is MNHEY and CDR2 is SVGEGT in the germline V gene. This CDR3 is 14 amino acids long. The trim removed 4 bases at V and 5 bases at J, leaving 7 bases unmatched. The CDR3 bases are TGTGCCAGCAGTTTCGGACAGGGTCCCAACGAGCAGTACTTC. Its protein is CASSFGQGPNEQYF.

This clonotype has a handful of counts. The chain uses TRBV3-1 and TRBJ1-6; TRBD1 matches 9 bases. Germline V gene data show CDR1 as LGHDT and CDR2 as YNNKEL (reference sequence). The CDR3 runs to 16 residues. V dropped 4 bases and J dropped 6; count of bases not matched to a gene: 7. This chain's CDR3 is CASSLKGQGVNSPLHF. As DNA, the CDR3 is TGTGCCAGCAGCCTGAAGGGACAGGGAGTTAATTCACCCCTCCACTTT. The variable domain in full, completed from reference TRBV3-1 and TRBJ1-6, reads DTAVSQTPKYLVTQMGNDKSIKCEQNLGHDTMYWYKQDSKKFLKIMFSYNNKELIINETVPNRFSPKSPDKAHLNLHINSLELGDSAVYFCASSLKGQGVNSPLHFGNGTRLTVT.